This T cell receptor beta chain was recorded in a study of OX40 agonist ivuxolimab in advanced cancers. The protocol was immunoSEQ multiplex PCR, while the TCRdb copy is restricted to in-frame clones and leaves out a portion. The data contain 65,000 to 80,000 clones, over 75% of them singletons. Baseline was the first blood sampling point, followed by cycle 4 day 1 and cycle 7 day 1. The input for sequencing was CD4+ or CD8+ T cells sorted from blood, taken in a trial of the OX40 agonist ivuxolimab. The origin of this receptor is an adult with an advanced solid tumor such as melanoma, head and neck, liver or kidney cancer.

The DNA of the CDR3 is TGCGCCAGCAGCTTGGGGGGGTCACCAGCTAACTATGGCTACACCTTC. Translated, it gives CASSLGGSPANYGYTF. The chain couples TRBV5-1 to TRBJ1-2; D possibly corresponds to TRBD1 (5 bases). Looked up from germline, CDR1 is SGHRS and CDR2 is YFSETQ. V was shortened by 0 bases and J by 0 bases, with 12 bases between the two germline ends. The CDR3 has 16 residues.